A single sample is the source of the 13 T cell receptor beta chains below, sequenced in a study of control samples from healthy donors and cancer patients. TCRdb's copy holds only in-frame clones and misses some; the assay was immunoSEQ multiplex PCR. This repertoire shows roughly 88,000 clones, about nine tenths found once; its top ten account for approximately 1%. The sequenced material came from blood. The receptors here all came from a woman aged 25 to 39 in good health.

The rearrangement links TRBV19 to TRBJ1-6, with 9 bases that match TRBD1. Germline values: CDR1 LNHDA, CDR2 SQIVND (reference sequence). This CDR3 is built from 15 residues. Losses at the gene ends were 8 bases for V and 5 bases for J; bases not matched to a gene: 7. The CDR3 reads CASLRQGGDNSPLHF. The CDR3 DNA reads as TGTGCCAGTTTAAGACAGGGGGGGGATAATTCACCCCTCCACTTT.

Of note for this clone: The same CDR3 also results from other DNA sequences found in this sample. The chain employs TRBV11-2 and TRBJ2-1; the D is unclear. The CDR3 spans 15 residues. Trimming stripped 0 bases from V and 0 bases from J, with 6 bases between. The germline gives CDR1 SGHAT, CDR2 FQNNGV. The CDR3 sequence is CASSLDVGSYNEQFF. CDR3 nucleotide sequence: TGTGCCAGCAGCTTAGATGTTGGCTCCTACAATGAGCAGTTCTTC. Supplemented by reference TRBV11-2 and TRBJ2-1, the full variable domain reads EAGVAQSPRYKIIEKRQSVAFWCNPISGHATLYWYQQILGQGPKLLIQFQNNGVVDDSQLPKDRFSAERLKGVDSTLKIQPAKLEDSAVYLCASSLDVGSYNEQFFGPGTRLTVL.

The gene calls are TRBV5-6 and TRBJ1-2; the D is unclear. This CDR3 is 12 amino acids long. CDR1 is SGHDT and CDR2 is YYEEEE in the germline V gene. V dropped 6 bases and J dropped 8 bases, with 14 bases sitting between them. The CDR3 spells CASTPGGLGYTF. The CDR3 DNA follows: TGTGCCAGCACCCCAGGAGGGCTCGGCTACACCTTC.

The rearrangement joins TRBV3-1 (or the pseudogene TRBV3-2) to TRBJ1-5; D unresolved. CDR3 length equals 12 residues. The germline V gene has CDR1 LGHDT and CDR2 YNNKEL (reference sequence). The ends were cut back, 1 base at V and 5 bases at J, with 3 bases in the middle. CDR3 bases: TGTGCCAGCAGCCAAGGCTATCAGCCCCAGCATTTT. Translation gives CASSQGYQPQHF.

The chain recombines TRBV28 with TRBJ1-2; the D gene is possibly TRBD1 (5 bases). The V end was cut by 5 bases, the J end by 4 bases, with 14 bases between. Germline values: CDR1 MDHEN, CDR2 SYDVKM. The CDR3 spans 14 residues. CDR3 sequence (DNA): TGTGCCAGCAGTCGGACTGGGACTTCCTATGGCTACACCTTC. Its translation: CASSRTGTSYGYTF.

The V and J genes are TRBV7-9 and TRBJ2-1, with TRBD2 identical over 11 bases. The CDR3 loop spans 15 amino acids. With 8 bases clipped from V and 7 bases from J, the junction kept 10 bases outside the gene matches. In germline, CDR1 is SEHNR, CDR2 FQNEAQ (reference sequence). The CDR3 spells CASESGPSGRNEQFF. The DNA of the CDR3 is TGTGCCAGCGAATCCGGTCCTAGCGGGAGGAATGAGCAGTTCTTC.

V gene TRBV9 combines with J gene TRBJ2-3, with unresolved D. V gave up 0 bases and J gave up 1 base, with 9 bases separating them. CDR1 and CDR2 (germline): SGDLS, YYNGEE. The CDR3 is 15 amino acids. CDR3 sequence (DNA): TGTGCCAGCAGCGTAGGGGTCTACCGCACAGATACGCAGTATTTT. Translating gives CASSVGVYRTDTQYF. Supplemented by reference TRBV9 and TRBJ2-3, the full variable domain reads DSGVTQTPKHLITATGQRVTLRCSPRSGDLSVYWYQQSLDQGLQFLIQYYNGEERAKGNILERFSAQQFPDLHSELNLSSLELGDSALYFCASSVGVYRTDTQYFGPGTRLTVL.

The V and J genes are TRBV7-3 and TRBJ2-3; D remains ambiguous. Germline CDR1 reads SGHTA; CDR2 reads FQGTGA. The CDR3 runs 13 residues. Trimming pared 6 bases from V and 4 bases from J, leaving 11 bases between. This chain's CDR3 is CASRPPSPDTQYF. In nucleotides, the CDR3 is TGTGCCAGCAGGCCTCCGTCCCCAGATACGCAGTATTTT.

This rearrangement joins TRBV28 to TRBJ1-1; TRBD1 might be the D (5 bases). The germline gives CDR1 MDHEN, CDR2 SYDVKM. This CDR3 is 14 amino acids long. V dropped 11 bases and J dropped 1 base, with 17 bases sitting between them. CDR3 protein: CAAPRQGGNTEAFF. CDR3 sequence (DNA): TGTGCCGCCCCTCGGCAGGGTGGGAACACTGAAGCTTTCTTT.

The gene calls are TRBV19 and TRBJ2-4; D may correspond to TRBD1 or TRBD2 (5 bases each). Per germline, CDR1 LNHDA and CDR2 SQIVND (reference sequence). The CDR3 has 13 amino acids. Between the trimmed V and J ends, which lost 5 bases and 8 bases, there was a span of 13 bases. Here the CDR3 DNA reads TGTGCCAGTAGTCTCACCCGAGGGGACATTCAGTACTTC. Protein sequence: CASSLTRGDIQYF.

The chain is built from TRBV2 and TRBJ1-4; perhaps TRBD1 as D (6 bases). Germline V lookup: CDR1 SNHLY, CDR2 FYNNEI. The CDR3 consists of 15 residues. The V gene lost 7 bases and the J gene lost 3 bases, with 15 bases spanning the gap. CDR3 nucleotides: TGTGCCAGCACCACACAGGGTTTGGCTAATGAAAAACTGTTTTTT. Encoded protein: CASTTQGLANEKLFF.

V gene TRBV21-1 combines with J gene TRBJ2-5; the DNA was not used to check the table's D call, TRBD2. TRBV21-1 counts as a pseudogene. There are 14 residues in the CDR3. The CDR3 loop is CASSKRTRSETQYF. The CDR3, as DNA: TGTGCCAGCAGCAAAAGGACTAGGTCCGAGACCCAGTACTTC.

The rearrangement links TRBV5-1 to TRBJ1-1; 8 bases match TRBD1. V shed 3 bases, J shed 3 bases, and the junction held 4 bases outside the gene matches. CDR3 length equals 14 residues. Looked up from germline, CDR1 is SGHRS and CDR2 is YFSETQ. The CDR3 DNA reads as TGCGCCAGCAGCTCCCGACAGGGGTACACTGAAGCTTTCTTT. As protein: CASSSRQGYTEAFF.